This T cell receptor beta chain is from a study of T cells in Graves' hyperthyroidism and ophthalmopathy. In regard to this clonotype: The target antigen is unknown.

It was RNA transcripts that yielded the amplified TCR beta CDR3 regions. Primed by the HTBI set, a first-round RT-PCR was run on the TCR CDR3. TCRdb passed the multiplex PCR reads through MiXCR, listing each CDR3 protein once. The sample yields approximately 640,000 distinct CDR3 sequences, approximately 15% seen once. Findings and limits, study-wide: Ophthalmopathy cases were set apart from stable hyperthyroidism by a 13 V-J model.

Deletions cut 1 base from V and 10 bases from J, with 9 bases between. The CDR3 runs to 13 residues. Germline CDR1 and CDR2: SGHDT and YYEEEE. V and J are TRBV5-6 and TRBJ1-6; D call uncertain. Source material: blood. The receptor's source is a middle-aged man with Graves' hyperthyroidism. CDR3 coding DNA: TGTGCCAGCAGCTTGAGGGTTAACTCACCCCTCCACTTT. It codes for CASSLRVNSPLHF.